Sequencing of this T cell receptor (beta chain) was carried out in a study of tumor-infiltrating lymphocytes in primary liver carcinoma. Study context: Patients, male and female, were 30 to 69 years old. Staging of the tumors gave T1-T3 N0M0, with widths of about 4 to 10 cm.

This CDR3 has 13 amino acids. Germline CDR1 reads ENHRY; CDR2 reads SYGVKD. V was clipped by 7 bases and J by 1 base, with 10 bases between them. Without any cell sorting, 20-30 mg of bulk tissue yielded co-extracted RNA and DNA. The patients carried chronic HBV infection and had received no treatment. With around 500 ng total RNA as template and a constant-region primer, TCR beta cDNA was made. Library construction for TCR beta comprised three nested multiplex PCR rounds performed with slightly modified ARM-PCR. Primers for the first two PCR rounds were TRBV1-TRBV30 forward primers and a C-beta reverse primer (roughly 10 cycles per round). TCRdb reprocessed the multiplex PCR reads with MiXCR, giving one entry per CDR3 protein. Here the sample spans 84,000 or so distinct CDR3 sequences, 55% to 85% being singletons.

The chain recombines TRBV10-3 with TRBJ1-1; maybe TRBD1 (5 bases). The TCR sequence derives from a man in his forties or fifties with primary liver carcinoma and hepatitis B virus infection. Input material: liver tumor tissue from sampling region 1. As to subset: tumor region T1, superior pole. The CDR3 here is CAITGGPNTEAFF. CDR3 bases: TGTGCCATCACTGGGGGACCGAACACTGAAGCTTTCTTT.